This T cell receptor beta chain was retrieved from a study of cytomegalovirus exposure and HLA in healthy donors. PCR employed 60 Vbeta and 13 Jbeta primers. The assay was immunoSEQ multiplex PCR, and TCRdb's table has in-frame clones only and misses some. The sample lists some 150,000 clones; about four fifths were seen once. Germline V gene lookup returns CDR1 MDHEN and CDR2 SYDVKM. Trimming cost V 6 bases and J 3 bases, with 11 bases left between them. The CDR3 has 14 amino acids. The sequenced sample consisted of PBMCs. The clonotype originates from a young man in good health and CMV-seronegative. This chain joins TRBV28 and TRBJ2-2, with D possibly matching TRBD1 (5 bases). As DNA, the CDR3 is TGTGCCAGCAGGTGGGGCCTGGACACCGGGGAGCTGTTTTTT. Amino acid sequence: CASRWGLDTGELFF.